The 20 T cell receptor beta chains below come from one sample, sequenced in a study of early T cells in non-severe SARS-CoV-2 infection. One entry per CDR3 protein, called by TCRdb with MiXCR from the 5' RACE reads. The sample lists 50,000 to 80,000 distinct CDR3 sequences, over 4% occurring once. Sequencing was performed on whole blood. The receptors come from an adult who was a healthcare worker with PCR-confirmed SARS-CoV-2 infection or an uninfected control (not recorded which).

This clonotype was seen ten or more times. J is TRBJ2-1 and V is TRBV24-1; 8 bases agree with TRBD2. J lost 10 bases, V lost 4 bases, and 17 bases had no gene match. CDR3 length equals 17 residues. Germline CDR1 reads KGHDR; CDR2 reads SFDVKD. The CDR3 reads CATSDLTSGSPNGEQFF. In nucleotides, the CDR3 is TGTGCCACCAGTGACCTCACTAGCGGCTCACCTAATGGGGAGCAGTTCTTC.

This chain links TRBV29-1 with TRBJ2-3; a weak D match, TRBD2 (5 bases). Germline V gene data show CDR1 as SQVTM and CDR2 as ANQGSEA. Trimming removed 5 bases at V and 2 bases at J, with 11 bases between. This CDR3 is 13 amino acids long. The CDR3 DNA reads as TGCAGCGTTCAGATCGGACTCACAGATACGCAGTATTTT. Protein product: CSVQIGLTDTQYF.

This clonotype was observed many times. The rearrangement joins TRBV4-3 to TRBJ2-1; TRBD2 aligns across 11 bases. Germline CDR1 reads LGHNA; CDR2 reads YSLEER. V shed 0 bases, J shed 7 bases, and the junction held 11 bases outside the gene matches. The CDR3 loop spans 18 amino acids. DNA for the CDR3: TGCGCCAGCAGCCAAGATGTTTCCTTACTAGCGGGAGTTAATGAGCAGTTCTTC. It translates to CASSQDVSLLAGVNEQFF.

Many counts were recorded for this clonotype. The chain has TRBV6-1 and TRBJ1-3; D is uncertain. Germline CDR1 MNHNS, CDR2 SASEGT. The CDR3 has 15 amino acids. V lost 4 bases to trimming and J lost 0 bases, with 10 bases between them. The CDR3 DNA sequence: TGTGCCAGCAGTGGACTCCTGAGCTCTGGAAACACCATATATTTT. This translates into CASSGLLSSGNTIYF.

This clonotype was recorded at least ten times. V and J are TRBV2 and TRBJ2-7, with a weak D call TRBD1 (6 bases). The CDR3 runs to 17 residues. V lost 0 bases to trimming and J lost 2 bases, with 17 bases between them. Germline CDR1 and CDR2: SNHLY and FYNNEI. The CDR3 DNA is TGTGCCAGCAGTGAAGCTAACCCGACAGGCTTTCCCTACGAGCAGTACTTC. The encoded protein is CASSEANPTGFPYEQYF.

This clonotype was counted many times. The CDR3 reads CASSHSGNEQYF. The CDR3 nucleotides are TGTGCCAGCAGTCATAGCGGGAACGAGCAGTACTTC. The chain recombines TRBV6-1 with TRBJ2-7; TRBD2 matches 8 bases. CDR1 and CDR2 (germline): MNHNS, SASEGT. V was clipped by 5 bases and J by 5 bases; unmatched bases: 2. The CDR3 totals 12 residues.

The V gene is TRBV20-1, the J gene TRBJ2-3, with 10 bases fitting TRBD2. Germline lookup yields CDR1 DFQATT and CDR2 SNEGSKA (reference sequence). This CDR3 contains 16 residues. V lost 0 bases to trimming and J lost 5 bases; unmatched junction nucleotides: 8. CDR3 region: CSARDLLAGAEDTQYF. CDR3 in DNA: TGCAGTGCTAGAGATTTGCTAGCGGGAGCCGAAGATACGCAGTATTTT.

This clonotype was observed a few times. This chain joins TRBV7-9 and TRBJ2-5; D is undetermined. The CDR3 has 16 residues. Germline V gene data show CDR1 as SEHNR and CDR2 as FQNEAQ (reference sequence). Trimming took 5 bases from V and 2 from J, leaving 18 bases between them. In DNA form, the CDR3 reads TGTGCCAGCAGCCTTAGGAAGGATGACGTTCAAGAGACCCAGTACTTC. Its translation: CASSLRKDDVQETQYF.

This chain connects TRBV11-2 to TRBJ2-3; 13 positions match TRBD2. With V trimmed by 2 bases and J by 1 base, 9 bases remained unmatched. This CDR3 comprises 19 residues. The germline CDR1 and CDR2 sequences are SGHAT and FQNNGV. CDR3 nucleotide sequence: TGTGCCAGCAGCTTATTCCGACTAGCGGGGGGCAGACGCACAGATACGCAGTATTTT. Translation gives CASSLFRLAGGRRTDTQYF.

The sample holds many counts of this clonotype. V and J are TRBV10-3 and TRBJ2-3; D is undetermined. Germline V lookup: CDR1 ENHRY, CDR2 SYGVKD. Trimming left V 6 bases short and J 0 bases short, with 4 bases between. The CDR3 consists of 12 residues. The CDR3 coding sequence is TGTGCCATCAGCCAGAGCACAGATACGCAGTATTTT. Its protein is CAISQSTDTQYF.

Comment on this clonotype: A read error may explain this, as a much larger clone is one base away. DNA of the CDR3: TGTGCCAGCAGCTTAGTGGGGTATGATGGTGAGCAGTTCTTC. As protein: CASSLVGYDGEQFF. This sequence joins TRBV7-2 and TRBJ2-1; D uncertain. This CDR3 comprises 14 residues. The germline V gene encodes CDR1 SGHTA and CDR2 FQGNSA. Between the trimmed V and J ends, which lost 1 base and 9 bases, there was a span of 13 bases. Filled out from reference TRBV7-2 and TRBJ2-1, the complete variable domain reads GAGVSQSPSNKVTEKGKDVELRCDPISGHTALYWYRQSLGQGLEFLIYFQGNSAPDKSGLPSDRFSAERTGGSVSTLTIQRTQQEDSAVYLCASSLVGYDGEQFFGPGTRLTVL.

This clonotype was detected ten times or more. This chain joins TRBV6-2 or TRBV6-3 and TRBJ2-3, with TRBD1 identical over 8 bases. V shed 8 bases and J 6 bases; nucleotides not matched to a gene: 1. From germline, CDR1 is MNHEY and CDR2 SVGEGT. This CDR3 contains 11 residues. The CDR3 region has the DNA TGTGCCAGCCGACAGGGGGATACGCAGTATTTT. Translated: CASRQGDTQYF.

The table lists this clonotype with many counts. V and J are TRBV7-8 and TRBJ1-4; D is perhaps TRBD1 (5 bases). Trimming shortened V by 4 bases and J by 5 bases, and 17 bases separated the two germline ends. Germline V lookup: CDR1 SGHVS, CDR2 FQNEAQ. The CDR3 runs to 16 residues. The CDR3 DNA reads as TGTGCCAGCAGCTATTTTAGAGGGGCCCAAAATGAAAAACTGTTTTTT. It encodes CASSYFRGAQNEKLFF.

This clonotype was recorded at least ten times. In DNA form, the CDR3 reads TGTGCCAGCAGCTTAATGACAGGGGATAATTCACCCCTCCACTTT. Translation: CASSLMTGDNSPLHF. This rearrangement joins TRBV7-8 to TRBJ1-6; TRBD1 matches at 8 bases. This CDR3 contains 15 residues. Germline V CDR1 and CDR2: SGHVS, FQNEAQ. V lost 2 bases and J lost 5; bases outside the gene matches: 2.

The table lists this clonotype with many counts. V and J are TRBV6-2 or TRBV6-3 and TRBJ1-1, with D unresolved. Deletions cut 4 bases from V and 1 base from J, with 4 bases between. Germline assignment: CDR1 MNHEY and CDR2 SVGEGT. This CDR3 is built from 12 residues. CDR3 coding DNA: TGTGCCAGCAGTTCGGGGAACACTGAAGCTTTCTTT. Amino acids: CASSSGNTEAFF.

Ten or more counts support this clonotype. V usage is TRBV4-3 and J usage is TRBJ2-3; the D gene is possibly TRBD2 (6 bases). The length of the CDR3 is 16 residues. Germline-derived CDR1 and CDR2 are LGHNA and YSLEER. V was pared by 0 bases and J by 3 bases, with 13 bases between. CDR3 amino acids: CASSQDPSSGTDTQYF. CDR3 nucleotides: TGCGCCAGCAGCCAAGATCCTTCGAGCGGGACAGATACGCAGTATTTT.

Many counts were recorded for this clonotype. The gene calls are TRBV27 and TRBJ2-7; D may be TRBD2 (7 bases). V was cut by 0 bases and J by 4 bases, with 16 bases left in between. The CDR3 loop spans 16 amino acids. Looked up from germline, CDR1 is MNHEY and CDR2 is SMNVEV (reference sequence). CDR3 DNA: TGTGCCAGCAGTTTATCGGGGGGGCGGTGGGCGTACGAGCAGTACTTC. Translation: CASSLSGGRWAYEQYF.

The CDR3 bases are TGCAGTGCGAGCGTCCCGGGACCCGCTCCCCTCCACTTT. Protein product: CSASVPGPAPLHF. V is TRBV20-1 and J is TRBJ1-6; tentative D call: TRBD1 (5 bases). V was clipped by 6 bases and J by 13 bases, with 19 bases between them. Germline lookup yields CDR1 DFQATT and CDR2 SNEGSKA (reference sequence). The CDR3 contains 13 residues.

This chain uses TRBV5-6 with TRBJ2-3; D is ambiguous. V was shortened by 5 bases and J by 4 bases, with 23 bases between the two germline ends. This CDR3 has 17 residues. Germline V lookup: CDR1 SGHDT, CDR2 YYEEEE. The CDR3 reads CASSPRTPAPLPDTQYF. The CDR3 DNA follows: TGTGCCAGCAGTCCCCGAACTCCGGCTCCTCTCCCAGATACGCAGTATTTT.

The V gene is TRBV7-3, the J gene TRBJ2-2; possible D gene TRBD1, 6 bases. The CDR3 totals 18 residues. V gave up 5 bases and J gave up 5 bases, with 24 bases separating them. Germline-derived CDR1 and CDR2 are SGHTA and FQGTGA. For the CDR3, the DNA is TGTGCCAGCAGCAATCAACTTAATTTTCATACAGGGACCGGGGAGCTGTTTTTT. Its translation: CASSNQLNFHTGTGELFF.